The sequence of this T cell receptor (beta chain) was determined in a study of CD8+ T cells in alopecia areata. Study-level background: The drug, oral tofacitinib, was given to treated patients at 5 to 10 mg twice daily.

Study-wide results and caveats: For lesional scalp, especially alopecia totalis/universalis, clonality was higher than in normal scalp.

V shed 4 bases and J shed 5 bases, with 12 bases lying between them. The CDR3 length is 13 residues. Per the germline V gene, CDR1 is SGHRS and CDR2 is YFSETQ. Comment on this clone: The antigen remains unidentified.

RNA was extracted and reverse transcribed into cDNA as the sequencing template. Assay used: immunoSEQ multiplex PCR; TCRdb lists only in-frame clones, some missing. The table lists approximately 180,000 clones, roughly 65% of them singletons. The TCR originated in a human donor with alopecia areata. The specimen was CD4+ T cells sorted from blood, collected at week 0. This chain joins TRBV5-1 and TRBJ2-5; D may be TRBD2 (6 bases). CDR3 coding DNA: TGCGCCAGCAGCCTCAGGGACTTGGAGACCCAGTACTTC. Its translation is CASSLRDLETQYF. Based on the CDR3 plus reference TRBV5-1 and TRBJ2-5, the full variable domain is KAGVTQTPRYLIKTRGQQVTLSCSPISGHRSVSWYQQTPGQGLQFLFEYFSETQRNKGNFPGRFSGRQFSNSRSEMNVSTLELGDSALYLCASSLRDLETQYFGPGTRLLVL.